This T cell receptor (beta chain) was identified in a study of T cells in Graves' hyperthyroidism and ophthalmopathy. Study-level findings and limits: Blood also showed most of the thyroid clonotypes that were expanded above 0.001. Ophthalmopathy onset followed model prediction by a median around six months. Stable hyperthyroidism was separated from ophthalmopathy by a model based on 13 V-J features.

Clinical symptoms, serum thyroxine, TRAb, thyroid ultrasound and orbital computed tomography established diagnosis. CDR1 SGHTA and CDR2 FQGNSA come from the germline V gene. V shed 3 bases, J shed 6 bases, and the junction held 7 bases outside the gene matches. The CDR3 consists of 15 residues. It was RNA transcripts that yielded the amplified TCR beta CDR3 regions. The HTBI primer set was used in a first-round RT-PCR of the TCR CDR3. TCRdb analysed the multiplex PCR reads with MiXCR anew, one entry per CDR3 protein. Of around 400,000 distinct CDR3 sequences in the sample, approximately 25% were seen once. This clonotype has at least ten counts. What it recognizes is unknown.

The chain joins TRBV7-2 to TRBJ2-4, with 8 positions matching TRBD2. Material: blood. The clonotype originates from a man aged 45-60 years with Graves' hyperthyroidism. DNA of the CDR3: TGTGCCAGCAGCTTCTCCAGCGGGAGAGGAAACATTCAGTACTTC. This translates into CASSFSSGRGNIQYF.